The text below deals with one TCR beta chain. Original handling: From reference gene primer amplification, estimates of nucleated cell counts were derived. Assay used: immunoSEQ multiplex PCR; TCRdb lists only in-frame clones, some missing. V and J calls and clone size are those listed in that table; D and trimming were worked out from the DNA. This sample has fewer than 85,000 clones, with around 81% found just once. The entry originates in a study of blood T cell repertoires in COVID-19. Study background: The study drew acute and convalescent COVID-19 samples from the United States, Italy and Spain. T cells, B-cell-depleted T cells, or PBMCs provided the cDNA or gDNA that served as material.

Germline assignment: CDR1 SGHDT and CDR2 YYEEEE. V was trimmed by 7 bases and J by 5 bases, leaving 13 bases between them. The CDR3 covers 12 residues. Sequenced: peripheral blood. The gene calls are TRBV5-6 and TRBJ2-7; maybe TRBD1 (5 bases). The TCR was taken from a human donor in a cohort sampled during active COVID-19. The CDR3 sequence: CASAWGTDEQYF. The CDR3 DNA sequence: TGTGCCAGCGCTTGGGGCACCGACGAGCAGTACTTC.